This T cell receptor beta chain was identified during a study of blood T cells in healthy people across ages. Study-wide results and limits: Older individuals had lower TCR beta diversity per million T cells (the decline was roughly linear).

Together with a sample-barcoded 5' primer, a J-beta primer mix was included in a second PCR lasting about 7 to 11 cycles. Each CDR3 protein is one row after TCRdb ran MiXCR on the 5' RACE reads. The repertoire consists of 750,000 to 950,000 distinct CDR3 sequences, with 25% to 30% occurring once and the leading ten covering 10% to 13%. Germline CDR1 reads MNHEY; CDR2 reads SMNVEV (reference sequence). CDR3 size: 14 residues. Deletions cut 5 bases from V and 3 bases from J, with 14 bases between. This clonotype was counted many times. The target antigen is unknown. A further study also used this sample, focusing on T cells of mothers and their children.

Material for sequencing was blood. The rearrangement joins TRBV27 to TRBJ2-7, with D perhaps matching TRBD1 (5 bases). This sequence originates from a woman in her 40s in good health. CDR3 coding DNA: TGTGCCAGCAGTCGCTCCAGGGATAGCTACGAGCAGTACTTC. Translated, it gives CASSRSRDSYEQYF.